This entry lists 7 T cell receptor beta chains sequenced from one sample in a study of blood T cell repertoires in COVID-19. Profiling relied on immunoSEQ multiplex PCR, and the TCRdb table lists in-frame clones only, not all of them. The data hold about 170,000 clones, with approximately 86% observed a single time. Source material: peripheral blood. The receptors originated from a woman aged 40 to 50 with COVID-19, enrolled during active disease.

CDR3 loop: CASSQEAGGAKNIQYF. The CDR3 coding sequence is TGTGCCAGCAGCCAAGAAGCGGGAGGGGCCAAAAACATTCAGTACTTC. The chain links TRBV4-2 to TRBJ2-4, with TRBD2 identical over 10 bases. Germline-derived CDR1 and CDR2 are LGHNA and YNFKEQ. The V segment lost 0 bases and the J segment 1 base; nucleotides outside the gene matches: 0. This CDR3 contains 16 residues.

The chain has TRBV4-1 and TRBJ1-1; TRBD1 might be the D (6 bases). CDR1 and CDR2 (germline): MGHRA, YSYEKL. The CDR3 runs to 13 residues. With 4 bases removed from V and 4 bases from J, the gap between germline ends came to 10 bases. CDR3 DNA: TGCGCCAGCAGCCTCACAGGGCCCACTGAAGCTTTCTTT. This codes for CASSLTGPTEAFF.

This clone was counted a single time. V is TRBV28 and J is TRBJ2-7, with 9 bases lining up with TRBD1. The CDR3 has 14 residues. J was trimmed by 7 bases and V by 10 bases; bases with no gene match: 14. In germline, CDR1 is MDHEN, CDR2 SYDVKM. CDR3 in amino acids: CATFPGTGYREQYF. DNA for the CDR3: TGTGCCACATTCCCCGGGACAGGGTATCGAGAGCAGTACTTC.

The chain joins TRBV24-1 to TRBJ2-7; 14 bases line up with TRBD2. The trim removed 5 bases at V and 7 bases at J, leaving 6 bases unmatched. The germline CDR1 and CDR2 sequences are KGHDR and SFDVKD. This CDR3 is built from 15 residues. CDR3 coding DNA: TGTGCCACCAGTGGTGGGACTAGCGGGAGTTGGGAGCAGTACTTC. This encodes CATSGGTSGSWEQYF.

The chain is built from TRBV28 and TRBJ1-1, with D possibly TRBD1 on 6 matching bases. The CDR3 has 12 amino acids. The germline gives CDR1 MDHEN, CDR2 SYDVKM. V was shortened by 6 bases and J by 9 bases, with 14 bases between the two germline ends. The CDR3 here is CASSTGHRKAFF. In DNA, the CDR3 is TGTGCCAGCAGCACGGGACACCGAAAAGCTTTCTTT.

V and J are TRBV9 and TRBJ2-1; tentative D call: TRBD2 (6 bases). The V and J ends lost 3 bases and 8 bases respectively, with 24 bases between them. The CDR3 contains 17 residues. Germline lookup yields CDR1 SGDLS and CDR2 YYNGEE. CDR3 residues: CASSEGVGGKQGDEQFF. CDR3 DNA sequence: TGTGCCAGCAGCGAAGGGGTTGGGGGGAAACAAGGCGATGAGCAGTTCTTC.

CDR3 loop: CASRAGTASSGNTIYF. CDR3 bases: TGTGCCAGTAGGGCTGGGACAGCCAGCTCTGGAAACACCATATATTTT. The V gene is TRBV19, the J gene TRBJ1-3; 7 nucleotides agree with TRBD1. J was trimmed by 0 bases and V by 6 bases; bases with no gene match: 8. The CDR3 totals 16 residues. Germline CDR1 is LNHDA and CDR2 is SQIVND (reference sequence).